The 5 T cell receptor beta chains listed next were all sequenced from one sample in a study of shared clonotypes between healthy human individuals. The method was immunoSEQ multiplex PCR; TCRdb's version includes in-frame clones alone and lacks a portion of them. Of around 2,000,000 clones in the sample, over 85% were seen once. Naive CD8 cells lacked CD45RO, underwent positive selection for CCR7 and left out terminally differentiated effector memory CD45RA+ cells. The material sequenced was naive CD8+ T cells sorted from blood. The source of these receptors is a man between 18 and 29 years old in good health.

Regarding this clone: The same CDR3 also results from other DNA sequences found in this sample. J is TRBJ1-5 and V is TRBV27, with D hard to call. The CDR3 covers 14 residues. Trimming removed 1 base at V and 1 base at J, with 5 bases between. Looked up from germline, CDR1 is MNHEY and CDR2 is SMNVEV (reference sequence). CDR3 DNA: TGTGCCAGCAGTTTATTGGGAAGCAATCAGCCCCAGCATTTT. Translation: CASSLLGSNQPQHF.

The chain uses TRBV11-2 and TRBJ2-1; D not resolved. V lost 0 bases, J lost 9 bases, and 18 bases lay in between. The CDR3 consists of 16 residues. CDR1 is SGHAT and CDR2 is FQNNGV in the germline V gene. The CDR3 region has the DNA TGTGCCAGCAGCTTAGACGGTAGTGGCCTCGTGGGTGAGCAGTTCTTC. It yields the protein CASSLDGSGLVGEQFF.

V gene TRBV28 combines with J gene TRBJ1-1; D possibly corresponds to TRBD1 (6 bases). There are 15 residues in the CDR3. Germline values: CDR1 MDHEN, CDR2 SYDVKM. V lost 6 bases and J lost 1, with 15 bases in between. CDR3 amino acids: CASSPLTGPNTEAFF. CDR3 DNA: TGTGCCAGCAGCCCCCTCACAGGGCCGAACACTGAAGCTTTCTTT.

V usage is TRBV10-2 and J usage is TRBJ2-7, with D tentatively TRBD2 (5 bases). V lost 4 bases, J lost 0 bases, and 10 bases lay in between. There are 14 residues in the CDR3. Germline V CDR1 and CDR2: WSHSY, SAAADI. The CDR3 sequence: CASSAGSISYEQYF. CDR3 nucleotides: TGCGCCAGCAGTGCGGGATCCATCTCCTACGAGCAGTACTTC.

Notes on this clone: This sample also contains other DNA sequences that code for the same CDR3. The V and J genes are TRBV7-9 and TRBJ2-7; D gene ambiguous. Germline CDR1 SEHNR, CDR2 FQNEAQ (reference sequence). Trimming stripped 5 bases from V and 5 bases from J, with 13 bases between. This CDR3 is 13 amino acids long. The CDR3 loop reads CASSRQGTHEQYF. The CDR3 bases are TGTGCCAGCAGCCGCCAAGGAACGCACGAGCAGTACTTC.